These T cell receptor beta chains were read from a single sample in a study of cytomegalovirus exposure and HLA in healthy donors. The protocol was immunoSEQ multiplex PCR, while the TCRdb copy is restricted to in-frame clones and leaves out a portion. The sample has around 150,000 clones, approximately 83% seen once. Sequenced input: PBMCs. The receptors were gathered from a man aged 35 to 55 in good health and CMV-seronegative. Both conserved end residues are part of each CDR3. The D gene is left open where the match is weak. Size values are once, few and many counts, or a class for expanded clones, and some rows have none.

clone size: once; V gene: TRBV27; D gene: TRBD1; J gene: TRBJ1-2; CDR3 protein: CASRDRGRSDYGYTF; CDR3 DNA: TGTGCCAGCCGGGACAGGGGGCGCTCGGACTATGGCTACACCTTC
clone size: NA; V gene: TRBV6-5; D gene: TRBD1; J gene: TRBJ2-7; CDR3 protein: CASSTRDRVYEQYF; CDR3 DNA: TGTGCCAGCAGTACCCGGGACAGGGTCTACGAGCAGTACTTC
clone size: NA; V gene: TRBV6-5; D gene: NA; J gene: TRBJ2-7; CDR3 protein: CASRRNGDWGEQYF; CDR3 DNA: TGTGCCAGCAGGAGGAACGGGGACTGGGGCGAGCAGTACTTC
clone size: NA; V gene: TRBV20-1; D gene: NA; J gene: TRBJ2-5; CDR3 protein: CSARSAETQYF; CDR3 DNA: TGCAGTGCTAGGTCCGCGGAGACCCAGTACTTC
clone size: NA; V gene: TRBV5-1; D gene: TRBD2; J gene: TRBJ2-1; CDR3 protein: CASTWGGGSSYNEQFF; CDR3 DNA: TGCGCCAGCACCTGGGGCGGGGGAAGCTCCTACAATGAGCAGTTCTTC
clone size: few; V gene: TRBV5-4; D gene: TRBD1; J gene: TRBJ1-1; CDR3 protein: CASSWGGQVNTEAFF; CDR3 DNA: TGTGCCAGCAGCTGGGGTGGACAGGTGAACACTGAAGCTTTCTTT
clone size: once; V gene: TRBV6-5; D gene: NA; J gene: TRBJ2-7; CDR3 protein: CASSLPGRAEQYF; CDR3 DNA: TGTGCCAGCAGCCTCCCAGGGCGAGCGGAGCAGTACTTC
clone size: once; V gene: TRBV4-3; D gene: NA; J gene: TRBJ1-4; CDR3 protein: CASSQEFINEKLFF; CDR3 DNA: TGCGCCAGCAGCCAAGAGTTCATTAATGAAAAACTGTTTTTT
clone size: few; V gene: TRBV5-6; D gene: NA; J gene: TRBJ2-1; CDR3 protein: CASSLGLVRNEQFF; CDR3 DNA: TGTGCCAGCAGCTTGGGGCTAGTAAGGAATGAGCAGTTCTTC
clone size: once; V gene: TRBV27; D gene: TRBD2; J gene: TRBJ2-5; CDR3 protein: CASSFTSGNQETQYF; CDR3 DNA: TGTGCCAGCAGTTTCACTAGCGGGAACCAAGAGACCCAGTACTTC
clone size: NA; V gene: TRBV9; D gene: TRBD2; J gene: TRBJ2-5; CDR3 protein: CASSTGLAGPQEAQYF; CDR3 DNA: TGTGCCAGCAGCACGGGACTAGCGGGGCCTCAAGAGGCCCAGTACTTC
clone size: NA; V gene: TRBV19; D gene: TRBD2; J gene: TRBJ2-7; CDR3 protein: CASSIGTGLADHEQYF; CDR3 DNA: TGTGCCAGTAGTATAGGGACGGGACTAGCGGACCACGAGCAGTACTTC
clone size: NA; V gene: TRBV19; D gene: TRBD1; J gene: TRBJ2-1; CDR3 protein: CASSIWGGQGVEQFF; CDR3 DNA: TGTGCCAGTAGTATCTGGGGTGGACAGGGCGTTGAGCAGTTCTTC
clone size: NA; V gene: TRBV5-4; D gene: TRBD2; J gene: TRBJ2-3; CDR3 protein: CASSFPSGGPDTQYF; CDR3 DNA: TGTGCCAGCAGCTTTCCTAGCGGGGGTCCAGATACGCAGTATTTT
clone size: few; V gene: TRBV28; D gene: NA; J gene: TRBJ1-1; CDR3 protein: CASSGNRWGEAFF; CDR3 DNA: TGTGCCAGCAGCGGGAACCGATGGGGTGAAGCTTTCTTT
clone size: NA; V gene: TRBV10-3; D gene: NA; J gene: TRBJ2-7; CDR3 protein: CAISESPGTKGFYEQYF; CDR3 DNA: TGTGCCATCAGTGAGTCACCCGGGACAAAAGGTTTCTACGAGCAGTACTTC
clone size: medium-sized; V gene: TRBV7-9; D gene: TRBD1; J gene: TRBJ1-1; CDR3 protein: CASSPSEGARPEAFF; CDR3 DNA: TGTGCCAGCAGCCCGTCGGAGGGGGCGCGTCCTGAAGCTTTCTTT
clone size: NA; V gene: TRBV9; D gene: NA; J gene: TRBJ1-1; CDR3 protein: CASSVLGARNTEAFF; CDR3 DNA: TGTGCCAGCAGCGTACTGGGGGCGAGGAACACTGAAGCTTTCTTT
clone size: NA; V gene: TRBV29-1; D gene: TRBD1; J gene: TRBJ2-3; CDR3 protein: CSATLVGQGADTQYF; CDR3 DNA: TGCAGCGCTACCCTGGTGGGACAGGGCGCAGATACGCAGTATTTT
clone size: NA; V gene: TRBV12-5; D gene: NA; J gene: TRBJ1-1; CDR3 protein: CASGKETGTEAFF; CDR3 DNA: TGTGCTAGTGGTAAGGAGACAGGAACCGAAGCTTTCTTT
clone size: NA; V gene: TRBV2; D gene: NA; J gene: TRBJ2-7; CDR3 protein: CASSESRGSAYEQYF; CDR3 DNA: TGTGCCAGCAGTGAATCTCGGGGTAGCGCGTACGAGCAGTACTTC
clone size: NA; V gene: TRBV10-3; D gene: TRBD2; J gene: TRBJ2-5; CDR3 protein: CAISDSTSAETQYF; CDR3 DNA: TGTGCCATCAGTGATTCGACTAGCGCGGAGACCCAGTACTTC
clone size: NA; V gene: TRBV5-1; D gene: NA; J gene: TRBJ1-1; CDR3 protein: CASSSNRVGLHTEAFF; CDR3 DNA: TGCGCCAGCAGTTCGAACAGGGTGGGGCTGCATACTGAAGCTTTCTTT
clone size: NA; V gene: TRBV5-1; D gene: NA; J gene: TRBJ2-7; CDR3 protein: CASSPWVAGSTSEQYF; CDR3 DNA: TGCGCCAGCAGCCCCTGGGTGGCAGGGTCTACTTCCGAGCAGTACTTC